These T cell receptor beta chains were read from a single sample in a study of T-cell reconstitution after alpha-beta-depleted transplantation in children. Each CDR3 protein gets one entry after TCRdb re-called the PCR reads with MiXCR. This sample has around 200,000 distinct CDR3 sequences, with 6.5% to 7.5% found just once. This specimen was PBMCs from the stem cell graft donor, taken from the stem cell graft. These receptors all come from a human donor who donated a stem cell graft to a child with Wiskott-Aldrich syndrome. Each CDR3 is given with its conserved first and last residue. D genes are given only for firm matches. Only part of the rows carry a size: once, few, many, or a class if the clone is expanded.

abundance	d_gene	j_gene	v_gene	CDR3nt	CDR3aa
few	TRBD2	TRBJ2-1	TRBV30	TGTGCCTGGAGTGAAGCTAGCGGTTTCAGCTCCTACAATGAGCAGTTCTTC	CAWSEASGFSSYNEQFF
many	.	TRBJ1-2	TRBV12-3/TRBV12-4	TGTGCCAGCAGTTTCGAGGGTGTGGGGTCGTCCTACACCTTC	CASSFEGVGSSYTF
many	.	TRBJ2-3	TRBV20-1	TGCAGTGCCCTCTCCGGACGGACAGATACGCAGTATTTT	CSALSGRTDTQYF
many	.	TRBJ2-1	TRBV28	TGTGCCAGCAGTTTAGACCTGGCTTCCTACAATGAGCAGTTCTTC	CASSLDLASYNEQFF
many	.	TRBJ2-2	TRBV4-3	TGCGCCAGCAGCCAAGTTGGGGGAGCCGGGGAGCTGTTTTTT	CASSQVGGAGELFF
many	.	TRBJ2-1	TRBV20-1	TGCAGTGCTAGAGATTTGGGGCTAGGCAATGAGCAGTTCTTC	CSARDLGLGNEQFF
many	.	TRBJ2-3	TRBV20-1	TGCAGTGCTAGGGCCGGGGGTACAGATACGCAGTATTTT	CSARAGGTDTQYF
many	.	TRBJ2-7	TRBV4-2	TGTGCCAGCAGCCAAGATGCAAACAGGGCCTACGAGCAGTACTTC	CASSQDANRAYEQYF
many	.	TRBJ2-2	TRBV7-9	TGTGCCAGCAGCTTAGGAGGGGGAGCCACCGGGGAGCTGTTTTTT	CASSLGGGATGELFF
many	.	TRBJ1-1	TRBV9	TGTGCCAGCAGCGAATCAGGGGTATATACTGAAGCTTTCTTT	CASSESGVYTEAFF
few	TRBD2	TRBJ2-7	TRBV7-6	TGTGCCAGCAGCTTAGGGCCGGGAGCGGGGCGCGAGCAGTACTTC	CASSLGPGAGREQYF
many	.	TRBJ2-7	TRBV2	TGTGCCAGCAGTGAACTAGGATACGAGCAGTACTTC	CASSELGYEQYF
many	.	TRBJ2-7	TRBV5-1	TGCGCCAGCAGCCTCACCGGGACCAACTACGAGCAGTACTTC	CASSLTGTNYEQYF
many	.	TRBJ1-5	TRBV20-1	TGCAGTGTTGGGGCGCCCCAGCATTTT	CSVGAPQHF
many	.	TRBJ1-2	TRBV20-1	TGCAGTGCTGGTACCCAGCAATATGGCTACACCTTC	CSAGTQQYGYTF
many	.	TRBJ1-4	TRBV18	TGTGCCAGCTCGTCGAATGGACCTTCTAATGAAAAACTGTTTTTT	CASSSNGPSNEKLFF
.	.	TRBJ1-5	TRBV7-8	TGTGCCAGCAGCTTAAGTTGGCTAGGGGGACGTCAGCCCCAGCATTTT	CASSLSWLGGRQPQHF
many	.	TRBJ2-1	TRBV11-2	TGTGCCAGCAGCTTAGGGGGGGCTAGGATCGGTGAGCAGTTCTTC	CASSLGGARIGEQFF
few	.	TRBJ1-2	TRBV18	TGTGCCAGCTCAGATATGTTCTCGACGGGCGGCGGCTACACCTTC	CASSDMFSTGGGYTF
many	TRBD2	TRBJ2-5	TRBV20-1	TGCAGTGCTAGTCGGTTTAGCGGGATATCAGAGACCCAGTACTTC	CSASRFSGISETQYF
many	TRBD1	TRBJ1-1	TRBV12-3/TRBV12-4	TGTGCCAGCAGTTTGACAGGGGGCGCGAACACTGAAGCTTTCTTT	CASSLTGGANTEAFF
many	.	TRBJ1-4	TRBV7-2	TGTGCCAGCAGAAGTGGTGGATTCGGGGGTGAAAAACTGTTTTTT	CASRSGGFGGEKLFF
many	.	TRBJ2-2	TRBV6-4	TGTGCCAGCAGTGATGGCTGGAACACCGGGGAGCTGTTTTTT	CASSDGWNTGELFF
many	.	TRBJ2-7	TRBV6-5	TGTGCCAGCAGTTTAGATGGACAGTCCTACGAGCAGTACTTC	CASSLDGQSYEQYF
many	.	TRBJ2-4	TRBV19	TGTGCCAGTAGTCCTGGGGTGGGAGCCAAAAACATTCAGTACTTC	CASSPGVGAKNIQYF
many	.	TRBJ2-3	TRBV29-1	TGCAGCGTTGACAAGGGGCCGCACACAGATACGCAGTATTTT	CSVDKGPHTDTQYF
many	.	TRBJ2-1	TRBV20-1	TGCAGTGCTAGGGGTGTCATCATCCACAATGAGCAGTTCTTC	CSARGVIIHNEQFF
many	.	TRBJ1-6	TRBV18	TGTGCCAGCTCACCACCGGTGGATAGGGGTTGGACACCCCTCCACTTT	CASSPPVDRGWTPLHF
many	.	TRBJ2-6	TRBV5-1	TGCGCCAGCAGCTTGGCCGTGTTCGGGGTGGGCGCTGGGGCCAACGTCCTGACTTTC	CASSLAVFGVGAGANVLTF
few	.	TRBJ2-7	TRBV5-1	TGCGCCAGCAGTTATCTCGGGGCAGATACCTACGAGCAGTACTTC	CASSYLGADTYEQYF
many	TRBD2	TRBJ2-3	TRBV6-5	TGTGCCAGCAGTTACCGGGAGGGACTCTATACGCAGTATTTT	CASSYREGLYTQYF
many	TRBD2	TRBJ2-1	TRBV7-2	TGTGCCAGCAGCCCCCCCTCTAGCGGGGGGTACAATGAGCAGTTCTTC	CASSPPSSGGYNEQFF
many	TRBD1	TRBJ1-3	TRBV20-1	TGCAGTGCTAGATCATTGGACAGGGGGATATTTGGAAACACCATATATTTT	CSARSLDRGIFGNTIYF
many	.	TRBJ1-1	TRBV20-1	TGCAGTGCTAGTAACAGGATCAACACTGAAGCTTTCTTT	CSASNRINTEAFF
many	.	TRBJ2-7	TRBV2	TGTGCCAGCAGTGAAGCGCCCGGGGACGAGCAGTACTTC	CASSEAPGDEQYF
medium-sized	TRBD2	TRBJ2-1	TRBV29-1	TGCAGCGTTGACTTCGGACTAGCGGGGGAGGAGTTCTTC	CSVDFGLAGEEFF
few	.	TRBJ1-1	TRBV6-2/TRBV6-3	TGTGCCAGCAGTTACTCGCGCAGGGCACCTTTCTTT	CASSYSRRAPFF
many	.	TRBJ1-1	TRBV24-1	TGTGCCACCAGTGACCCGGGGGCAGGGATGGGGGAGAACACTGAAGCTTTCTTT	CATSDPGAGMGENTEAFF
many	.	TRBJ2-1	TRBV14	TGTGCCAGCAGCCTGAAGACTCCGGGGTCCTCCAGTAATGAGCAGTTCTTC	CASSLKTPGSSSNEQFF
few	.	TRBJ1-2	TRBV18	TGTGCCAGCTCCTCGACGGGGGAAGTCTATGGCTACACCTTC	CASSSTGEVYGYTF
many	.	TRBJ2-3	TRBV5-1	TGCGCCAGCAGCATTGGCTCTACAGGGTGGGATACGCAGTATTTT	CASSIGSTGWDTQYF
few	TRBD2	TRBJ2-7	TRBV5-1	TGCGCCAGCAGCTTGGGGCTAGCGGATGCCTCCTACGAGCAGTACTTC	CASSLGLADASYEQYF
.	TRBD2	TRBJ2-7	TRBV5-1	TGCGCCAGCAGCCCAGACGCCGCGGGGGGGCCGCCGAACGAGCAGTACTTC	CASSPDAAGGPPNEQYF
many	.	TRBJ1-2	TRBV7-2	TGTGCCAGCAGCTTAGCGCTGGGGCGGGATGGCTACACCTTC	CASSLALGRDGYTF
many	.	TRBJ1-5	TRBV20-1	TGCAGTGCGCCCGCCGGGAATCAGCCCCAGCATTTT	CSAPAGNQPQHF
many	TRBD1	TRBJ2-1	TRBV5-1	TGCGCCAGCAGCTTGGCCGGGACAGGGTACAATGAGCAGTTCTTC	CASSLAGTGYNEQFF
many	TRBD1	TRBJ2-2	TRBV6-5	TGTGCCAGCAGGCCCTACAGGGGCACCGGGGAGCTGTTTTTT	CASRPYRGTGELFF
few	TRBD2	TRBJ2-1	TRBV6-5	TGTGCCAGCAGTCTTTCCGGGACTAGCTGGGGATGGAATGAGCAGTTCTTC	CASSLSGTSWGWNEQFF
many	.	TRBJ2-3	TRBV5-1	TGCGCCAGCAGCTTATACAGGGGAGGTAGCACAGATACGCAGTATTTT	CASSLYRGGSTDTQYF
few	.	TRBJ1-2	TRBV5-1	TGCGCCAGCAGCTTGGAGAGTCACACCTATGGCTACACCTTC	CASSLESHTYGYTF
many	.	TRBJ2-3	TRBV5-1	TGCGCCAGCAGCTTGACAGCTACAGATACGCAGTATTTT	CASSLTATDTQYF
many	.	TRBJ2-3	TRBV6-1	TGTGCCAGCAGTGAATTGGGGCGGGTCACAGATACGCAGTATTTT	CASSELGRVTDTQYF
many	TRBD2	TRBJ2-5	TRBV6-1	TGTGCCAGCAGTGGTATGGTTGGACTAGTTGGTGGAGAGACCCAGTACTTC	CASSGMVGLVGGETQYF
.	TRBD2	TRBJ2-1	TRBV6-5	TGTGCCAGCAGTTACTCGATACGGACTAGCGGGAGCTCCTACAATGAGCAGTTCTTC	CASSYSIRTSGSSYNEQFF
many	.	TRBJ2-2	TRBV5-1	TGCGCCAGCAGCTCCCCGGGTCCTTCGATTGGGGAGCTGTTTTTT	CASSSPGPSIGELFF
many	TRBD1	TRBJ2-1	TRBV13	TGTGCCAGCAGCACACGACAGGGTTCCTACAATGAGCAGTTCTTC	CASSTRQGSYNEQFF
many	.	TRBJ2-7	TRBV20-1	TGCAGTGCTAGGGGCAGTGGGACCCACGAGCAGTACTTC	CSARGSGTHEQYF
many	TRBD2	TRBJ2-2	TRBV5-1	TGCGCCAGCAGCTGGACTAGCGGGATGGTCGGGGAGCTGTTTTTT	CASSWTSGMVGELFF
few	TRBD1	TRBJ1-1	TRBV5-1	TGCGCCAGCAGCTTGGAATCCGGGACAGTAGGCAGCTGGAACACTGAAGCTTTCTTT	CASSLESGTVGSWNTEAFF